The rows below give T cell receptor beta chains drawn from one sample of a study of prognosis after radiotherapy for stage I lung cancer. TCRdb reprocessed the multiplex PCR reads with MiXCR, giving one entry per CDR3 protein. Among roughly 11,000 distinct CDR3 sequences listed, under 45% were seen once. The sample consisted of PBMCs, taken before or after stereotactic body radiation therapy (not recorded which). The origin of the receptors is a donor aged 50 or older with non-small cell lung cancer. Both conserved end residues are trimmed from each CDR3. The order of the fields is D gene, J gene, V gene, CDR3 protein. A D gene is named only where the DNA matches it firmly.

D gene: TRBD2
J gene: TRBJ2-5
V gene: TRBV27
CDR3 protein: ASSASGTSGQETQY

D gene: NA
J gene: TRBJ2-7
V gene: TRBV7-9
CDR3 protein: ASSQGHLTSYEQY

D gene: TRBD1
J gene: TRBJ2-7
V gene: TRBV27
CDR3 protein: ASSSPTGKSYEQY

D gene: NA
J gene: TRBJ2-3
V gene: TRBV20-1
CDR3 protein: SATGTRGTDTQY

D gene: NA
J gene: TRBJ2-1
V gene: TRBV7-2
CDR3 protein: ASSLSVGGIRNNEQF

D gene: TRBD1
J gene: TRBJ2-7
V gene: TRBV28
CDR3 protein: ASSRGTGGQY

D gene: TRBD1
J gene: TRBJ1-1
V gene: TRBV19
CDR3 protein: ASSRGQGNTEAF

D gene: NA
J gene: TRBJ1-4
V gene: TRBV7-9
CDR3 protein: ASSPRGGDNEKLF

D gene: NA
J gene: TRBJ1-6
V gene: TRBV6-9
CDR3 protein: ASSYSPGTYNSPLH

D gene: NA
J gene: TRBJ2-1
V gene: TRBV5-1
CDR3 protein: ASVEQF

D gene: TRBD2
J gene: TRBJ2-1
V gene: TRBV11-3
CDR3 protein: ASSISGTSGRGNEQF

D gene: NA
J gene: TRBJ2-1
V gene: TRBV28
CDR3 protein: ASSSYNEQF

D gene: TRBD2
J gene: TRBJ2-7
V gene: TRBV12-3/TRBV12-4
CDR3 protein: ASSGLGTYEQY

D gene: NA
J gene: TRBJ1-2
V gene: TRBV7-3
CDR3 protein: ASSLVFRGRGLNGYT

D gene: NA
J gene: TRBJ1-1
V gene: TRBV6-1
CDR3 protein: ASSETEINTEAF

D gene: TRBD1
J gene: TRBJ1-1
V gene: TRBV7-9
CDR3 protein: ASSIQTGYEAF

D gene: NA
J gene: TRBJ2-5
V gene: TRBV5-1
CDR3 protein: ASSLVETQY

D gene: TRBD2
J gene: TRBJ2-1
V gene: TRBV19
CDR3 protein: ASSMFSGSEIEQF

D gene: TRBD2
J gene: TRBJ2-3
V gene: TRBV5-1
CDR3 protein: ASSVSQLAGVSSTDTQY

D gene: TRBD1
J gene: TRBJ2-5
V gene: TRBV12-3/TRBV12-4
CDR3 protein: ASSYGTGGETQY

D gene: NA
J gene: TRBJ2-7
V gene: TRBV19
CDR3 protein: ASSAPWTAAYEQY

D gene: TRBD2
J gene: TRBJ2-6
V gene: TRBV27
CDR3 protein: ASGSLGLAWKDLT

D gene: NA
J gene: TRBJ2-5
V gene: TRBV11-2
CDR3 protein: ARSLALATQGETKY

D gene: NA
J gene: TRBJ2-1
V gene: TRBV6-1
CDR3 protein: AGTGTTYNEQF

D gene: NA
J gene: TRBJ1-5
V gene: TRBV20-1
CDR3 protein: SAREGAQPQH

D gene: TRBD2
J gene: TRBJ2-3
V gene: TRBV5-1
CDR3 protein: ASSQTLADTSTDTQY

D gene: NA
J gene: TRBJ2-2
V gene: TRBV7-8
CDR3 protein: ASSLGVAGELF

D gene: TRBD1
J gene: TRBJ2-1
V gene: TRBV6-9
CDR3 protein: ASSFLPGTATYNEQF

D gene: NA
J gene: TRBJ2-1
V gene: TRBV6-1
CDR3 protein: ASSVGGPPYNEQF

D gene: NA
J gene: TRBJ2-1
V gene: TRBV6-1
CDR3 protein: ASGSPGGGSSYNEQF

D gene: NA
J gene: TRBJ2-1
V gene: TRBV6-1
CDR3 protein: ASNWYYNEQF

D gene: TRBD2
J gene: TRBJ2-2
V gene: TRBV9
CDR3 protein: ASSVVAGVNTGELF

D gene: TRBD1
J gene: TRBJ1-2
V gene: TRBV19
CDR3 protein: ASSLRTGGANYGYT

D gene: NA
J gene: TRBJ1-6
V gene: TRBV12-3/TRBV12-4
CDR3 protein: ASSLGAGRRKALH

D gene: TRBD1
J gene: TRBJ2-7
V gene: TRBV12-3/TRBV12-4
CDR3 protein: ASSLDRGVHEQY

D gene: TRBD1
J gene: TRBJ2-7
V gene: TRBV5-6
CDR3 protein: ASSPRDRYFSEQY

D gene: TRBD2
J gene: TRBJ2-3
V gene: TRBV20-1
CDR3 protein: RVLAGGVTDTQY

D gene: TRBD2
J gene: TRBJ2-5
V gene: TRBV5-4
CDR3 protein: ASSSGLAGFAFGTQY

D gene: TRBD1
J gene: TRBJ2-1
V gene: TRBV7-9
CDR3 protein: TSSLAGQGIHEQF

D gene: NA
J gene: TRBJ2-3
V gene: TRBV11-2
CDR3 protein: ASSLVAATDTQY

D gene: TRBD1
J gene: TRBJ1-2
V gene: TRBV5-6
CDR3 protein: ASGLGTAYAYT

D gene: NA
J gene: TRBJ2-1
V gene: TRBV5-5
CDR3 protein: ASSLAVSSYNEQF

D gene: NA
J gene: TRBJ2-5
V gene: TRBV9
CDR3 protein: ASSDQGTQETQY

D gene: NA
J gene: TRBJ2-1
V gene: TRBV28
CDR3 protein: ASSGISYNEQF

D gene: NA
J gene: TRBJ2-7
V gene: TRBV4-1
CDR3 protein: ASSQEQGSYQY

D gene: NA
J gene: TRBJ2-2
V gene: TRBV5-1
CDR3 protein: ASSLNGVGELF

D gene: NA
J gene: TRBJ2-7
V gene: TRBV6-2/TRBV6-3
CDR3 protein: ASILLIGQSEQY

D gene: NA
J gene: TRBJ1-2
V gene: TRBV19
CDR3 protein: ASRGRLEGYT

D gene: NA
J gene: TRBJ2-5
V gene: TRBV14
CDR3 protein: ASSQDPMASETQY

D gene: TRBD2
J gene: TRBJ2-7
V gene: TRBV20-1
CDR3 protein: SATAGGSYEQY

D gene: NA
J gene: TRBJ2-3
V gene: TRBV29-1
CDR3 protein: SVGSGGTDTQY

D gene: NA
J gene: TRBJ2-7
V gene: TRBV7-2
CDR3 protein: ASSEEVGSIYEQY

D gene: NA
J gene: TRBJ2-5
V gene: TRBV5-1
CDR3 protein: ASSTLLGGPRETQY

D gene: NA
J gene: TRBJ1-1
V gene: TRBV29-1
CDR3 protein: SCQKGRQMNTEAF